Shown below are 28 T cell receptor beta chains from a single sample sequenced in a study of OX40 agonist ivuxolimab in advanced cancers. The repertoire was sequenced with immunoSEQ multiplex PCR; TCRdb's copy has only in-frame clones and lacks some. The repertoire holds 80,000 to 100,000 clones, with over 75% as singletons. Source: CD4+ or CD8+ T cells sorted from blood, taken in a trial of the OX40 agonist ivuxolimab. These receptors were obtained from an adult with an advanced solid tumor such as melanoma, head and neck, liver or kidney cancer.

This clone was seen just once. V usage is TRBV10-3 and J usage is TRBJ1-1, with no clear D. The germline gives CDR1 ENHRY, CDR2 SYGVKD. Trimming pared 5 bases from V and 1 base from J, leaving 5 bases between. The CDR3 has 12 amino acids. The CDR3 DNA reads TGTGCCATCAGTCGGGGGAACACTGAAGCTTTCTTT. This encodes CAISRGNTEAFF.

The gene calls are TRBV5-1 and TRBJ2-2; D gene ambiguous. Looked up from germline, CDR1 is SGHRS and CDR2 is YFSETQ. V was trimmed by 5 bases and J by 3 bases, leaving 5 bases between them. This CDR3 is 12 amino acids long. As DNA, the CDR3 is TGCGCCAGCAGTCTGGACACCGGGGAGCTGTTTTTT. Its protein is CASSLDTGELFF.

In this sample, this clone turned up a few times. The chain links TRBV27 to TRBJ1-1, with D maybe TRBD1 (5 bases). The CDR3 has 11 residues. The V end was cut by 4 bases, the J end by 14 bases, with 14 bases between. CDR1 and CDR2 from the germline V gene are MNHEY and SMNVEV (reference sequence). The CDR3 DNA follows: TGTGCCAGCAGTTCCTTGACAGCCTACTTCTTT. Translation gives CASSSLTAYFF.

This rearrangement joins TRBV7-2 to TRBJ2-3; D gene uncertain. Looked up from germline, CDR1 is SGHTA and CDR2 is FQGNSA. Between the trimmed V and J ends, which lost 3 bases and 6 bases, there was a span of 10 bases. This CDR3 has 13 residues. The CDR3 coding sequence is TGTGCCAGCAGCTTTACTAACCCGGATACGCAGTATTTT. Translated, it gives CASSFTNPDTQYF.

In DNA form, the CDR3 reads TGTGCCAGCAGCTTAGTCAATGGGGGTACTGAAGCTTTCTTT. As protein: CASSLVNGGTEAFF. The gene calls are TRBV11-2 and TRBJ1-1, with a tentative D call TRBD1 (5 bases). CDR1 SGHAT and CDR2 FQNNGV come from the germline V gene. The V gene lost 1 base and the J gene lost 5 bases, with 11 bases spanning the gap. There are 14 residues in the CDR3.

This chain links TRBV2 with TRBJ2-3, with no clear D. The V and J ends lost 4 bases and 4 bases respectively, with 6 bases between them. CDR1 SNHLY and CDR2 FYNNEI come from the germline V gene. The CDR3 runs to 12 residues. CDR3 protein: CASSVEPDTQYF. The CDR3 DNA is TGTGCCAGCAGTGTGGAACCAGATACGCAGTATTTT.

This clone was counted many times. This rearrangement joins TRBV19 to TRBJ1-1, with TRBD1 matching over 9 bases. The CDR3 covers 18 residues. The germline gives CDR1 LNHDA, CDR2 SQIVND (reference sequence). The ends lost 2 bases at V and 5 bases at J; junction bases unmatched: 15. In DNA form, the CDR3 reads TGTGCCAGTAGTATATTTCCGGGACAGGGCAGGGGAAAAACTGAAGCTTTCTTT. Translating gives CASSIFPGQGRGKTEAFF.

This chain joins TRBV5-6 and TRBJ1-5, with D tentatively TRBD1 (6 bases). Germline V gene sequence: CDR1 SGHDT, CDR2 YYEEEE. The length of the CDR3 is 14 residues. V lost 4 bases and J lost 2, with 10 bases in between. The CDR3 protein is CASSIQGGNQPQHF. CDR3 nucleotides: TGTGCCAGCAGCATACAGGGTGGCAATCAGCCCCAGCATTTT.

The DNA of the CDR3 is TGTGCCAGCAGCTTAGCCAGGGTCGGTGAGCAGTTCTTC. It specifies CASSLARVGEQFF. V gene TRBV7-2 combines with J gene TRBJ2-1; perhaps TRBD1 as D (5 bases). V was pared by 0 bases and J by 9 bases, with 9 bases between. Germline loops: CDR1 SGHTA, CDR2 FQGNSA. The CDR3 spans 13 residues.

This clone was found once. The genes are TRBV5-1 and TRBJ2-5; D is uncertain. Germline V lookup: CDR1 SGHRS, CDR2 YFSETQ. This CDR3 has 15 residues. V was trimmed by 4 bases and J by 3 bases, leaving 16 bases between them. The CDR3 DNA is TGCGCCAGCAGCCTCCGCTCGGCGAGTGAAGAGACCCAGTACTTC. Translated: CASSLRSASEETQYF.

This rearrangement joins TRBV2 to TRBJ1-6; tentative D call: TRBD1 (6 bases). Between the trimmed V and J ends, which lost 6 bases and 0 bases, there was a span of 12 bases. This CDR3 is built from 16 residues. Per germline, CDR1 SNHLY and CDR2 FYNNEI. In DNA, the CDR3 is TGTGCCAGCAGGGCGGGGGGCAGCTCCTATAATTCACCCCTCCACTTT. Protein sequence: CASRAGGSSYNSPLHF.

The chain combines TRBV9 with TRBJ2-3; D gene uncertain. V lost 3 bases and J 0 bases, leaving 11 bases between the germline ends. Looked up from germline, CDR1 is SGDLS and CDR2 is YYNGEE. The CDR3 contains 15 residues. The DNA for the CDR3 is TGTGCCAGCAGCGCTACACTCCTCAGCACAGATACGCAGTATTTT. It specifies CASSATLLSTDTQYF.

This chain connects TRBV18 to TRBJ1-2; 8 positions match TRBD1. V gave up 6 bases and J gave up 7 bases; unmatched junction bases: 10. The germline CDR1 and CDR2 sequences are KGHSH and LQKENI. There are 14 residues in the CDR3. CDR3 residues: CASSIGPDRGGYTF. DNA for the CDR3: TGTGCCAGCTCCATAGGCCCCGACAGGGGTGGCTACACCTTC.

The chain employs TRBV5-1 and TRBJ1-3; the D is unclear. The CDR3 has 16 residues. Trimming took off 0 bases at V and 4 bases at J, with 14 bases between the two ends. In germline, CDR1 is SGHRS, CDR2 YFSETQ. CDR3 residues: CASSLGPSTTGNTIYF. The CDR3 nucleotides are TGCGCCAGCAGCTTGGGTCCCAGTACAACGGGAAACACCATATATTTT.

This clone was seen once. The chain carries TRBV7-2 and TRBJ2-4; no clear D gene. With 7 bases removed from V and 9 bases from J, the gap between germline ends came to 10 bases. The CDR3 consists of 11 residues. CDR1 is SGHTA, CDR2 FQGNSA, per germline. CDR3 region: CASMRSGIQYF. The CDR3 coding sequence is TGTGCCAGCATGAGGTCGGGCATTCAGTACTTC.

The rearrangement links TRBV7-9 to TRBJ2-7; TRBD1 might be the D (6 bases). The CDR3 runs to 16 residues. The germline V gene has CDR1 SEHNR and CDR2 FQNEAQ (reference sequence). Trimming pared 5 bases from V and 3 bases from J, leaving 20 bases between. The CDR3 region has the DNA TGTGCCAGCAGCGCACTAAAACGGGACACATTCTACGAGCAGTACTTC. This encodes CASSALKRDTFYEQYF.

This clone was detected a few times. The chain is built from TRBV2 and TRBJ1-6; D remains ambiguous. V dropped 7 bases and J dropped 12 bases, with 22 bases sitting between them. Germline V gene data show CDR1 as SNHLY and CDR2 as FYNNEI. This CDR3 has 15 amino acids. DNA of the CDR3: TGTGCCAGCACCGCCCGGACGGAGGAGGGTCGACCCCTCCACTTT. Amino acid sequence: CASTARTEEGRPLHF.

This clone was found a few times. This chain joins TRBV30 and TRBJ1-5, with 7 bases identical to TRBD1. V trimming: 0 bases; J trimming: 4 bases; junction bases outside the gene matches: 9. Per the germline V gene, CDR1 is GTSNPN and CDR2 is SVGIG (reference sequence). This CDR3 is built from 16 residues. The CDR3 DNA reads TGTGCCTGGAGTGTACCCAGGGGGTCTAGGAATCAGCCCCAGCATTTT. The encoded protein is CAWSVPRGSRNQPQHF. The whole variable domain, remainder taken from reference TRBV30 and TRBJ1-5, is SQTIHQWPATLVQPVGSPLSLECTVEGTSNPNLYWYRQAAGRGLQLLFYSVGIGQISSEVPQNLSASRPQDRQFILSSKKLLLSDSGFYLCAWSVPRGSRNQPQHFGDGTRLSIL.

The rearrangement uses TRBV4-2 and TRBJ1-2; the D gene is possibly TRBD1 (5 bases). Germline V gene lookup returns CDR1 LGHNA and CDR2 YNFKEQ. The ends were cut back, 1 base at V and 8 bases at J, with 14 bases in the middle. This CDR3 is 14 amino acids long. Written as DNA, the CDR3 is TGTGCCAGCAGCCAAGGGGGGGAGGGACGAGGCTACACCTTC. Protein product: CASSQGGEGRGYTF.

This clone has a handful of counts. The rearrangement links TRBV16 to TRBJ2-3; TRBD1 might be the D (6 bases). Trimming pared 6 bases from V and 3 bases from J, leaving 16 bases between. This CDR3 is built from 15 residues. From germline, CDR1 is KGHSY and CDR2 FQNENV. The CDR3 protein is CASRGGPPGTDTQYF. The CDR3 nucleotides read TGTGCCAGCAGAGGGGGACCCCCCGGGACAGATACGCAGTATTTT. Complete variable domain (other parts from reference TRBV16 and TRBJ2-3): GEEVAQTPKHLVRGEGQKAKLYCAPIKGHSYVFWYQQVLKNEFKFLISFQNENVFDETGMPKERFSAKCLPNSPCSLEIQATKLEDSAVYFCASRGGPPGTDTQYFGPGTRLTVL.

The chain is built from TRBV7-9 and TRBJ2-5, with D maybe TRBD1 (6 bases). Gene TRBJ2-7 matches the end of the DNA better, so the J call may be wrong. The CDR3 is 14 amino acids. Germline CDR1 and CDR2: SEHNR and FQNEAQ (reference sequence). The CDR3 DNA follows: TGTGCCAGCAGCAGACAGGTTTATACCTACGAGCAGTACTTC. It encodes CASSRQVYTYEQYF.

The V call is TRBV6-5, the J call TRBJ1-1; 10 nucleotides match TRBD1. CDR3 size: 15 residues. The V gene end was trimmed by 2 bases and the J gene end by 5 bases; junction bases not matched to a gene: 5. CDR1 is MNHEY and CDR2 is SVGAGI in the germline V gene. The CDR3: CASSYGRTGGTEAFF. The CDR3 DNA sequence: TGTGCCAGCAGTTACGGTCGGACAGGGGGGACTGAAGCTTTCTTT.

This rearrangement joins TRBV13 to TRBJ2-7; 15 bases fit TRBD2. V gave up 5 bases and J gave up 3 bases; unmatched junction bases: 5. CDR3 length equals 16 residues. Germline CDR1 is PRHDT and CDR2 is FYEKMQ (reference sequence). CDR3 nucleotides: TGTGCCAGCAGCCACGGACTAGCGGGGGGGGGCTACGAGCAGTACTTC. It translates to CASSHGLAGGGYEQYF.

The chain links TRBV6-1 to TRBJ1-5; D perhaps matches TRBD1 (5 bases). Per germline, CDR1 MNHNS and CDR2 SASEGT. The ends were cut back, 4 bases at V and 1 base at J, with 8 bases in the middle. The CDR3 is made up of 14 amino acids. CDR3 nucleotide sequence: TGTGCCAGCAGTGTTGGGGGGAGCAATCAGCCCCAGCATTTT. The encoded protein is CASSVGGSNQPQHF.

The V call is TRBV2, the J call TRBJ2-1; 8 nucleotides agree with TRBD1. V dropped 6 bases and J dropped 7; count of bases not matched to a gene: 8. The CDR3 is made up of 14 amino acids. In germline, CDR1 is SNHLY, CDR2 FYNNEI. The CDR3 coding sequence is TGTGCCAGCAGCTACGGACAGGGTTTGAATGAGCAGTTCTTC. Residues: CASSYGQGLNEQFF.

This chain joins TRBV7-2 and TRBJ1-2, with a possible D match to TRBD1 (5 bases). Germline lookup yields CDR1 SGHTA and CDR2 FQGNSA. V was pared by 4 bases and J by 6 bases, with 21 bases between. The CDR3 runs 16 residues. CDR3 residues: CASSSTGRGGQDGYTF. Written as DNA, the CDR3 is TGTGCCAGCAGCTCAACCGGGAGGGGCGGCCAAGATGGCTACACCTTC. The full variable domain, in which reference TRBV7-2 and TRBJ1-2 provide the parts outside the CDR3, is GAGVSQSPSNKVTEKGKDVELRCDPISGHTALYWYRQSLGQGLEFLIYFQGNSAPDKSGLPSDRFSAERTGGSVSTLTIQRTQQEDSAVYLCASSSTGRGGQDGYTFGSGTRLTVV.

The chain carries TRBV19 and TRBJ2-6; D unresolved. The length of the CDR3 is 16 residues. Germline V lookup: CDR1 LNHDA, CDR2 SQIVND (reference sequence). The V end lost 4 bases, the J end lost 5 bases, and 15 bases lay between the germline ends. The CDR3 protein is CASSTESGLRANVLTF. The CDR3 DNA reads as TGTGCCAGTAGTACCGAATCAGGTCTTAGGGCCAACGTCCTGACTTTC.

This clone occurred once. V gene TRBV5-1 combines with J gene TRBJ2-1; TRBD1 agrees at 10 bases. In germline, CDR1 is SGHRS, CDR2 YFSETQ. Unmatched junction bases numbered 9, after V lost 3 bases and J lost 6 bases. This CDR3 spans 16 amino acids. CDR3 protein: CASSWDRGGGGNEQFF. The CDR3 DNA follows: TGCGCCAGCAGCTGGGACAGGGGCGGGGGTGGCAATGAGCAGTTCTTC.